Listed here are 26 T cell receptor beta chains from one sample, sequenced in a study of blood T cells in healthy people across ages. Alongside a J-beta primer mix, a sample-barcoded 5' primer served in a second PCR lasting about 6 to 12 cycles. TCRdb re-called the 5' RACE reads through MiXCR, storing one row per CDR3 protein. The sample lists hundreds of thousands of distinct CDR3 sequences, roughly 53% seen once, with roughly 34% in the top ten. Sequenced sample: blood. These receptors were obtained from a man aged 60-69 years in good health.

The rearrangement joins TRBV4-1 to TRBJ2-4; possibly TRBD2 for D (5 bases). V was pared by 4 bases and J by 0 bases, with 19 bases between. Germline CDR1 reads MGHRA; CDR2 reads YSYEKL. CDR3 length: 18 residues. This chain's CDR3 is CASSPYPDCFLAKNIQYF. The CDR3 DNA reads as TGCGCCAGCAGCCCTTACCCGGACTGCTTCCTAGCCAAAAACATTCAGTACTTC.

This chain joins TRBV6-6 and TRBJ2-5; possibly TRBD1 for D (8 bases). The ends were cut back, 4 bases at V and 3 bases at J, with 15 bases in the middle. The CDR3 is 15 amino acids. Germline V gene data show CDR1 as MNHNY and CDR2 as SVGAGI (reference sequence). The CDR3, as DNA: TGTGCCAGCAGTTCCCACAGGGGGGGGAAAGAGACCCAGTACTTC. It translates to CASSSHRGGKETQYF.

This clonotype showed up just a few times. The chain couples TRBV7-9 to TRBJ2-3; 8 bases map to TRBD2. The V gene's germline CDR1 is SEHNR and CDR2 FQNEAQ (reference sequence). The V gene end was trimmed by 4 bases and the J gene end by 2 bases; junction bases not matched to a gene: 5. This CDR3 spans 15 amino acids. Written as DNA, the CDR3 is TGTGCCAGCAGCTCGAGCGGGGGCCCCACAGATACGCAGTATTTT. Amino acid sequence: CASSSSGGPTDTQYF. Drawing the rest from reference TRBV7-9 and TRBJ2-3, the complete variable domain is DTGVSQNPRHKITKRGQNVTFRCDPISEHNRLYWYRQTLGQGPEFLTYFQNEAQLEKSRLLSDRFSAERPKGSFSTLEIQRTEQGDSAMYLCASSSSGGPTDTQYFGPGTRLTVL.

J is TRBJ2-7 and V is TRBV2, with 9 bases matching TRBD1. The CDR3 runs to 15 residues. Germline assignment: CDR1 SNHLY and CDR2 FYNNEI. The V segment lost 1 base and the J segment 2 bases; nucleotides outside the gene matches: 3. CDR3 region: CASSEDRQGAYEQYF. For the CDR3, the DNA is TGTGCCAGCAGTGAAGACAGACAGGGGGCCTACGAGCAGTACTTC.

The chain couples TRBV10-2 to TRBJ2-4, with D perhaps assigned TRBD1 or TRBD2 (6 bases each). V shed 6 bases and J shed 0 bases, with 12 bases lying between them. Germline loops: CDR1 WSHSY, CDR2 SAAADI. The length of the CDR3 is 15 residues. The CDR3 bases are TGCGCCAGCAGCATACAGGGACTAGCCAAAAACATTCAGTACTTC. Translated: CASSIQGLAKNIQYF.

This CDR3 reads CASSQPVLEGYTF. CDR3 sequence (DNA): TGTGCCAGCAGCCAACCGGTACTGGAGGGCTACACCTTC. The rearrangement links TRBV7-2 to TRBJ1-2; D is uncertain. The germline V and J ends were trimmed by 5 bases and 8 bases, with 15 bases remaining between them. The germline V gene has CDR1 SGHTA and CDR2 FQGNSA. This CDR3 comprises 13 residues.

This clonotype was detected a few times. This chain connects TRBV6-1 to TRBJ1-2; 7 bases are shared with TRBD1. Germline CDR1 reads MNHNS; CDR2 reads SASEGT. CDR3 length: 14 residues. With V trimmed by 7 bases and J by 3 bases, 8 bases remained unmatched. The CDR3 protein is CASILPGGDYGYTF. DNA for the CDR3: TGTGCCAGCATCCTCCCAGGGGGGGACTATGGCTACACCTTC.

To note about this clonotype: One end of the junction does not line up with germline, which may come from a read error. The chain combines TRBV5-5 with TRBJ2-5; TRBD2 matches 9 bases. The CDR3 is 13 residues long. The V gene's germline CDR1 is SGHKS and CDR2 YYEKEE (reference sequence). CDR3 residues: CATGRGGEETQYF. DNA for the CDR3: TGCGCCACGGGGCGGGGGGGAGAAGAGACCCAGTACTTC.

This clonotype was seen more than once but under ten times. The CDR3 bases are TGTGCCAGCAGTTTAGAATCCGGCGGGGGCTACACCTTC. This encodes CASSLESGGGYTF. The chain joins TRBV27 to TRBJ1-2, with D hard to call. The germline gives CDR1 MNHEY, CDR2 SMNVEV (reference sequence). The CDR3 is 13 amino acids. Trimming took 2 bases from V and 8 from J, leaving 12 bases between them.

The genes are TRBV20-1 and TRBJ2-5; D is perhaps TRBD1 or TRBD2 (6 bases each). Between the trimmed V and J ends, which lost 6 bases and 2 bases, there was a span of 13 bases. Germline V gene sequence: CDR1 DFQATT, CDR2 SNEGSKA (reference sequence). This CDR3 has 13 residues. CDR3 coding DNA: TGCAGTGCCACCGAGGGGGGACAAGAGACCCAGTACTTC. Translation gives CSATEGGQETQYF.

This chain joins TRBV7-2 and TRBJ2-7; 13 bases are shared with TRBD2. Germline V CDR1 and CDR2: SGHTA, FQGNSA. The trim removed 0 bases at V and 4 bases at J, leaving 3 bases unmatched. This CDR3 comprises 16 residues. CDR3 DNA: TGTGCCAGCAGCTTAGCCGGGACTAGCGGGATTTACGAGCAGTACTTC. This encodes CASSLAGTSGIYEQYF.

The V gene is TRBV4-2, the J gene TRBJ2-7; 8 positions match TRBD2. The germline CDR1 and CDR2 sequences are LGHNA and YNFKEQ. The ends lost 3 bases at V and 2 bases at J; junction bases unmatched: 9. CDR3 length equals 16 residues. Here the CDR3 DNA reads TGTGCCAGCAGCCAGAGTACCGGGACTAGAGCCTACGAGCAGTACTTC. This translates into CASSQSTGTRAYEQYF.

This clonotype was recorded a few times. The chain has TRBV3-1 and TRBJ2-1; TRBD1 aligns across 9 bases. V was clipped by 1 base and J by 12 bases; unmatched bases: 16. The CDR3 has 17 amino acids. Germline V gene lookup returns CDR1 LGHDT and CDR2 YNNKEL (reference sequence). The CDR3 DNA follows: TGTGCCAGCAGCCAAGGCGGTGTTACAGGGGGCTTGGATAGGCAGTTCTTC. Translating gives CASSQGGVTGGLDRQFF.

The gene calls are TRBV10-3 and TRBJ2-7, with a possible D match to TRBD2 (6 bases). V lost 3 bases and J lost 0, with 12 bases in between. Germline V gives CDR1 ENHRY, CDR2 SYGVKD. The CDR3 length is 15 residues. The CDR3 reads CAISDRTIISYEQYF. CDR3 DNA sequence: TGTGCCATCAGTGATCGGACTATCATCTCCTACGAGCAGTACTTC.

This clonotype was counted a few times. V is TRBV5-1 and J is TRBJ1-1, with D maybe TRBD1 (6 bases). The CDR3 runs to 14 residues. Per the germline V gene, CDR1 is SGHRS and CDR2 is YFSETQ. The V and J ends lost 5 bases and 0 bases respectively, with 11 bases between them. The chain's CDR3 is CASRLQGLNTEAFF. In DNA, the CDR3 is TGCGCCAGCAGACTACAGGGTTTGAACACTGAAGCTTTCTTT.

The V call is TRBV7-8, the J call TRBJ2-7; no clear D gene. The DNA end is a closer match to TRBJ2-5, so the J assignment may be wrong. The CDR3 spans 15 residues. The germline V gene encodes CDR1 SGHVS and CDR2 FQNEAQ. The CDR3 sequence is CASSLAAHQAETQYF. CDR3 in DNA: TGTGCCAGCAGCTTAGCGGCTCACCAGGCGGAGACCCAGTACTTC.

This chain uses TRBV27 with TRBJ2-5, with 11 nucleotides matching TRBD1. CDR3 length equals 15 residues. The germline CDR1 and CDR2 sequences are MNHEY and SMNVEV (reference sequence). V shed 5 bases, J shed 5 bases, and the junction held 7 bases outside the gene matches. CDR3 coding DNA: TGTGCCAGCAGTCACGGGACAGGGGGGGATGAGACCCAGTACTTC. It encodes CASSHGTGGDETQYF.

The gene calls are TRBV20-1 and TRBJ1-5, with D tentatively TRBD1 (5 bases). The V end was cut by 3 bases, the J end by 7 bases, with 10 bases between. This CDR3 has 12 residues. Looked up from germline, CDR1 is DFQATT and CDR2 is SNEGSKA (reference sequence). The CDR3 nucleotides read TGCAGTGCTAGCGGGGCCGGGCAGCCCCAGCATTTT. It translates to CSASGAGQPQHF.

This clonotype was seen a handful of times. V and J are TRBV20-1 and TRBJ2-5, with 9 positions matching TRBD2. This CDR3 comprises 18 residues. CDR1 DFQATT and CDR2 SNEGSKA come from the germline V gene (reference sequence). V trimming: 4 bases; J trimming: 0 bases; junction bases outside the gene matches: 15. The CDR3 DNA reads TGCAGTGCTACCCGAGAGGGTGCTAGCGGGACCTACCAAGAGACCCAGTACTTC. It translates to CSATREGASGTYQETQYF.

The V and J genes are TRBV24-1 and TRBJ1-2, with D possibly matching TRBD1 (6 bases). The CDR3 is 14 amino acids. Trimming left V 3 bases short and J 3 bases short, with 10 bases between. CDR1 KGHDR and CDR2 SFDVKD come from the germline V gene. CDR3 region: CATSDVKGDYGYTF. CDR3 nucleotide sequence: TGTGCCACCAGTGATGTGAAGGGGGACTATGGCTACACCTTC.

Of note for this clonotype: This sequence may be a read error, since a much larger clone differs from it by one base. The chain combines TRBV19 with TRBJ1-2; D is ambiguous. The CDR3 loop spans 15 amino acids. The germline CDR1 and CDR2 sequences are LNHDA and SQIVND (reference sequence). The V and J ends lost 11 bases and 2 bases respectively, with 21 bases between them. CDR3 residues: CAGATPRTENYGYTF. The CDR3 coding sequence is TGTGCCGGCGCGACTCCTCGGACGGAAAACTATGGCTACACCTTC. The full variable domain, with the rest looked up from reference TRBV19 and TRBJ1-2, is DGGITQSPKYLFRKEGQNVTLSCEQNLNHDAMYWYRQDPGQGLRLIYYSQIVNDFQKGDIAEGYSVSREKKESFPLTVTSAQKNPTAFYLCAGATPRTENYGYTFGSGTRLTVV.

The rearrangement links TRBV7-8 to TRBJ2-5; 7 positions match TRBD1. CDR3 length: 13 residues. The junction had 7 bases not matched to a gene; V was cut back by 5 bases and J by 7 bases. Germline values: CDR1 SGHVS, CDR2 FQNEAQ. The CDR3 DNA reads TGTGCCAGCAGCCCCAGGGGGTTCGGGACCCAGTACTTC. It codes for CASSPRGFGTQYF. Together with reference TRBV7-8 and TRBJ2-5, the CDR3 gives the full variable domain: GAGVSQSPRYKVAKRGQDVALRCDPISGHVSLFWYQQALGQGPEFLTYFQNEAQLDKSGLPSDRFFAERPEGSVSTLKIQRTQQEDSAVYLCASSPRGFGTQYFGPGTRLLVL.

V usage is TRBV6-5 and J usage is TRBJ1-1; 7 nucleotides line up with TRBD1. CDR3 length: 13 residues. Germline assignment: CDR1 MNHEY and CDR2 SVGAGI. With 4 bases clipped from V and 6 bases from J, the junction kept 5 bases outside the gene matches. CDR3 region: CASSFPGGAEAFF. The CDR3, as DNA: TGTGCCAGCAGTTTTCCAGGGGGAGCTGAAGCTTTCTTT.

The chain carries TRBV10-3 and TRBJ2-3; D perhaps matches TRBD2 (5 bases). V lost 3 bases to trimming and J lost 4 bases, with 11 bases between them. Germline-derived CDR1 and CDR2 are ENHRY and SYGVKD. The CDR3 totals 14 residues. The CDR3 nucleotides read TGTGCCATCAGTGATCCCCCAGCGGCAGATACGCAGTATTTT. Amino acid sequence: CAISDPPAADTQYF.

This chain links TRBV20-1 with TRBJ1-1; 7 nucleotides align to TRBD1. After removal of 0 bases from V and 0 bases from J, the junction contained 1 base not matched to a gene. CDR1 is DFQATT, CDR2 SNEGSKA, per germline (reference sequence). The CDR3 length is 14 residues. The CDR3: CSARDGQVNTEAFF. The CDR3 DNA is TGCAGTGCTAGAGATGGACAGGTGAACACTGAAGCTTTCTTT.

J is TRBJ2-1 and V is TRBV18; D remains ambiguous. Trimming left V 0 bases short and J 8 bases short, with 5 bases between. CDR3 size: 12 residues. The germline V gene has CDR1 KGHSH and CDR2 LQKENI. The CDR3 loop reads CASSPPVDEQFF. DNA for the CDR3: TGTGCCAGCTCACCACCGGTCGATGAGCAGTTCTTC.